This T cell receptor (beta chain) derives from a study of blood T cell repertoires in COVID-19. Study in general: Material from acute and convalescent COVID-19 was sourced from the United States, Italy and Spain. T cells, B-cell-depleted T cells, or PBMCs provided the cDNA or gDNA that served as material.

V dropped 4 bases and J dropped 5; count of bases not matched to a gene: 4. The CDR3 is made up of 16 amino acids. Germline lookup yields CDR1 SNHLY and CDR2 FYNNEI. Sequencing was performed with immunoSEQ multiplex PCR; in TCRdb, only in-frame clones are kept and a portion is missing. The profile shows 200,000 to 250,000 clones, approximately 80% of them singletons. The Seattle patients joined while their infection was active and were tracked longitudinally afterward. The TCR was taken from an elderly woman with COVID-19, enrolled during active disease. The chain carries TRBV2 and TRBJ2-2; TRBD2 agrees at 13 bases. The sequencing input was peripheral blood. The CDR3 coding sequence is TGTGCCAGCAGTGGACTAGCGGGAGGATCTACCGGGGAGCTGTTTTTT. Translating gives CASSGLAGGSTGELFF.